Below, one T cell receptor (beta chain) is given with its context. Amplification used two nested PCRs: 15 to 20 cycles, then 9 cycles, on TCRalpha/TCRbeta cDNA. After re-calling the 5' RACE reads, TCRdb lists one entry per CDR3 protein, DNA absent. In all, the sample yields approximately 400,000 distinct CDR3 sequences. The CDR3 is made up of 12 amino acids. Germline values: CDR1 DFQATT, CDR2 SNEGSKA (reference sequence). The data stem from a study of monozygotic twins with inflammatory bowel disease. This receptor was taken from a human donor with ulcerative colitis or Crohn's disease, or a healthy co-twin of an affected twin (not recorded which). This rearrangement joins TRBV20-1 to TRBJ1-2. Sequencing was carried out using blood. The CDR3 region is CSARGQSYGYTF.